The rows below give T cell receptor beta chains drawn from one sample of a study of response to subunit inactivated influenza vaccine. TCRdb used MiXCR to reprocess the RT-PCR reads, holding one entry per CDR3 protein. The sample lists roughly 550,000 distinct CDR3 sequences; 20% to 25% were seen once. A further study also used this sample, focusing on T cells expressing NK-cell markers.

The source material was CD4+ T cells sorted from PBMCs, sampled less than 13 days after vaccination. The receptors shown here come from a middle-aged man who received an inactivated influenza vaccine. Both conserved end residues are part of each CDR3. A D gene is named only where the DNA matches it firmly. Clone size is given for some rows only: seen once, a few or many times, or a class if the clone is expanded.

DNA: TGCGCCAGCCCAGGACAGGGGGCGTCCCACGAGCAGTACTTC; CDR3: CASPGQGASHEQYF; D: TRBD1; V: TRBV4-1; J: TRBJ2-7; size: -
DNA: TGTGCCAGCAGTTTAAGTTGGACAGGGTGGATACACGGGGAGCTGTTTTTT; CDR3: CASSLSWTGWIHGELFF; D: TRBD1; V: TRBV28; J: TRBJ2-2; size: -
DNA: TGTGCCAGCAGTCCGGGACTAGCGGGAGGTAGAGATACGCAGTATTTT; CDR3: CASSPGLAGGRDTQYF; D: TRBD2; V: TRBV12-3/TRBV12-4; J: TRBJ2-3; size: few
DNA: TGTGCCAGCAGCTCCCGGGACAGGGGCACAGATACGCAGTATTTT; CDR3: CASSSRDRGTDTQYF; D: TRBD1; V: TRBV7-6; J: TRBJ2-3; size: few
DNA: TGTGCCAGCAGCTATAAACCGGGACAGGCCAATGAGCAGTTCTTC; CDR3: CASSYKPGQANEQFF; D: TRBD1; V: TRBV5-6; J: TRBJ2-1; size: -
DNA: TGCGCCAGCAGCCAAGATGCAGGAGCCACGCGCTATGGCTACACCTTC; CDR3: CASSQDAGATRYGYTF; D: -; V: TRBV4-3; J: TRBJ1-2; size: -
DNA: TGCAGTGCTAGAGAATCGACCCGACGGGTAGCGGGTCGTGTGCAGTACTTC; CDR3: CSARESTRRVAGRVQYF; D: TRBD2; V: TRBV20-1; J: TRBJ2-7; size: once
DNA: TGCAGTGCTAGAGCAGTAAGCAGCGGTGAGCAGTTCTTC; CDR3: CSARAVSSGEQFF; D: -; V: TRBV20-1; J: TRBJ2-1; size: -
DNA: TGTGCCAGCAGTTTAGCGCTAGGTAGCACTGAAGCTTTCTTT; CDR3: CASSLALGSTEAFF; D: -; V: TRBV12-3/TRBV12-4; J: TRBJ1-1; size: few
DNA: TGTGCCAGCAGTGAACGGAGGGGCTTCTATGGCTACACCTTC; CDR3: CASSERRGFYGYTF; D: -; V: TRBV2; J: TRBJ1-2; size: -